This T cell receptor beta chain was identified in a study of T cells of healthy individuals. TCRdb reanalysed the 5' RACE reads using MiXCR and keeps one entry per CDR3 protein. In the table there are 65,000 to 90,000 distinct CDR3 sequences, approximately 5.4% of which are singletons. Many counts were recorded for this clonotype. The CDR3 has 16 amino acids. J gave up 8 bases and V 1 base, and 5 bases lay outside the gene matches. Per germline, CDR1 SGHTA and CDR2 FQGNSA. This receptor was taken from a female donor in good health. This chain uses TRBV7-2 with TRBJ2-1, with 13 nucleotides matching TRBD2. The CDR3 sequence is CASSLGGLAGTDEQFF. Written as DNA, the CDR3 is TGTGCCAGCAGCTTAGGGGGACTAGCGGGAACGGATGAGCAGTTCTTC.